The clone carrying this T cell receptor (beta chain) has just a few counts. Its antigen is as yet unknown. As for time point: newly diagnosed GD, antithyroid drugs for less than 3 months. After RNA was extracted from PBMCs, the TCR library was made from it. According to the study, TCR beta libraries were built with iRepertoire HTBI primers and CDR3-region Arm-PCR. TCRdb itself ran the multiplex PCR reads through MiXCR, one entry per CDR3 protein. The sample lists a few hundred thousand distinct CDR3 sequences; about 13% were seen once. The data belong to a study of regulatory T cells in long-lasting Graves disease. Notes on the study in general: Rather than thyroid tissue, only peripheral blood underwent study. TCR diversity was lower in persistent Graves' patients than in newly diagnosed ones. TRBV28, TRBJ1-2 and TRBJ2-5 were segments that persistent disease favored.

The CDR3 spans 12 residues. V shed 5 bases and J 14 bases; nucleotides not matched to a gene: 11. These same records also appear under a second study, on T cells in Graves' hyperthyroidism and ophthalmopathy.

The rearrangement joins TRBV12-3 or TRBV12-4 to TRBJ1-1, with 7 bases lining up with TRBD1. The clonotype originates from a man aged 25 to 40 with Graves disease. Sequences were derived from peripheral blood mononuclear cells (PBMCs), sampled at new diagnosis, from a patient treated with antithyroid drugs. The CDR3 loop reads CASSGANRGQFF. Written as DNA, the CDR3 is TGTGCCAGCAGTGGAGCGAACAGGGGCCAATTCTTT.